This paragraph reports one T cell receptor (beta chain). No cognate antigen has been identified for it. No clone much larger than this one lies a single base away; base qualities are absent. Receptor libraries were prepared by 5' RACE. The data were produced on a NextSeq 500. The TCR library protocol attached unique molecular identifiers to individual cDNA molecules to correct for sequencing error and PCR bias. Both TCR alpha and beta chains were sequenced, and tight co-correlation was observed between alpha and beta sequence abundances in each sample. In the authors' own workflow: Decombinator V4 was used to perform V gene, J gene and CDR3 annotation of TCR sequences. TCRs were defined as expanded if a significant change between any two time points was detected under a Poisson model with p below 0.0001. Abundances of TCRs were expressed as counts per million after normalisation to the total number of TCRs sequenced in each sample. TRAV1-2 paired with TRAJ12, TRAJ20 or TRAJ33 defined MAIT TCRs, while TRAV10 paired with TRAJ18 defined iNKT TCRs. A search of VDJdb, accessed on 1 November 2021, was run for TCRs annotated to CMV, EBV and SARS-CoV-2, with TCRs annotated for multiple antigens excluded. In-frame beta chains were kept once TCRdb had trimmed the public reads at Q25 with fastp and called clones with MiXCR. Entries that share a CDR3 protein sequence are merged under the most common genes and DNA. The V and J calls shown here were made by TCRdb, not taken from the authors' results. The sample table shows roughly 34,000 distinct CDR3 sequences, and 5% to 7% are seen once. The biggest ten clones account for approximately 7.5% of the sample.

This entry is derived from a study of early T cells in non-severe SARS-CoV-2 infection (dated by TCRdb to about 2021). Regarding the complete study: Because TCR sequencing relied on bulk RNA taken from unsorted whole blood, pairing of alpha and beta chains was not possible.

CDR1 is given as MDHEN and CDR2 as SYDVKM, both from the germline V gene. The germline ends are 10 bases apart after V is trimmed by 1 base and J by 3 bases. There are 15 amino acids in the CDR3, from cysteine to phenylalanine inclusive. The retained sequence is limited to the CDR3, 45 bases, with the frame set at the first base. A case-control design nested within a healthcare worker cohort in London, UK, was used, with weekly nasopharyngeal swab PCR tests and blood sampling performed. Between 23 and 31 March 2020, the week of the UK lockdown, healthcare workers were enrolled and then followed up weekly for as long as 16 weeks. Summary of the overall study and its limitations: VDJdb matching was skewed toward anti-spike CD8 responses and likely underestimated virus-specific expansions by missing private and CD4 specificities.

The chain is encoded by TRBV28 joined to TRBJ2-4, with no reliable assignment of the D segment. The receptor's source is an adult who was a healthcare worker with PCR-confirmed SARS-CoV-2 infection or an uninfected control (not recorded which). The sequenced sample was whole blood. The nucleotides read TGTGCCAGCAGTTTATCGGGCTCCGTCAAAAACATTCAGTACTTC. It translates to CASSLSGSVKNIQYF.